This T cell receptor beta chain originates from a study of STAT5B mutations in CD4+ large granular lymphocyte leukemia. This clone was detected only once. Its antigen is unidentified. Some clones are missing from TCRdb's copy, which holds only in-frame ones; the method was immunoSEQ multiplex PCR. The table has about 40,000 clones, roughly 84% seen once. Overall study findings and caveats: Top patient clones used TRBV06 genes more often: 8/27 versus 2/35 in controls.

The germline V gene has CDR1 SEHNR and CDR2 FQNEAQ (reference sequence). V gave up 4 bases and J gave up 0 bases; unmatched junction bases: 4. The CDR3 extends over 15 amino acids. This receptor was identified in a human donor in good health. The rearrangement links TRBV7-9 to TRBJ1-1, with TRBD1 matching 8 bases. Sequencing used CD4+ T cells from blood buffy coats. CDR3 sequence: CASSSGQALNTEAFF. The DNA of the CDR3 is TGTGCCAGCAGCTCGGGACAGGCTTTGAACACTGAAGCTTTCTTT.